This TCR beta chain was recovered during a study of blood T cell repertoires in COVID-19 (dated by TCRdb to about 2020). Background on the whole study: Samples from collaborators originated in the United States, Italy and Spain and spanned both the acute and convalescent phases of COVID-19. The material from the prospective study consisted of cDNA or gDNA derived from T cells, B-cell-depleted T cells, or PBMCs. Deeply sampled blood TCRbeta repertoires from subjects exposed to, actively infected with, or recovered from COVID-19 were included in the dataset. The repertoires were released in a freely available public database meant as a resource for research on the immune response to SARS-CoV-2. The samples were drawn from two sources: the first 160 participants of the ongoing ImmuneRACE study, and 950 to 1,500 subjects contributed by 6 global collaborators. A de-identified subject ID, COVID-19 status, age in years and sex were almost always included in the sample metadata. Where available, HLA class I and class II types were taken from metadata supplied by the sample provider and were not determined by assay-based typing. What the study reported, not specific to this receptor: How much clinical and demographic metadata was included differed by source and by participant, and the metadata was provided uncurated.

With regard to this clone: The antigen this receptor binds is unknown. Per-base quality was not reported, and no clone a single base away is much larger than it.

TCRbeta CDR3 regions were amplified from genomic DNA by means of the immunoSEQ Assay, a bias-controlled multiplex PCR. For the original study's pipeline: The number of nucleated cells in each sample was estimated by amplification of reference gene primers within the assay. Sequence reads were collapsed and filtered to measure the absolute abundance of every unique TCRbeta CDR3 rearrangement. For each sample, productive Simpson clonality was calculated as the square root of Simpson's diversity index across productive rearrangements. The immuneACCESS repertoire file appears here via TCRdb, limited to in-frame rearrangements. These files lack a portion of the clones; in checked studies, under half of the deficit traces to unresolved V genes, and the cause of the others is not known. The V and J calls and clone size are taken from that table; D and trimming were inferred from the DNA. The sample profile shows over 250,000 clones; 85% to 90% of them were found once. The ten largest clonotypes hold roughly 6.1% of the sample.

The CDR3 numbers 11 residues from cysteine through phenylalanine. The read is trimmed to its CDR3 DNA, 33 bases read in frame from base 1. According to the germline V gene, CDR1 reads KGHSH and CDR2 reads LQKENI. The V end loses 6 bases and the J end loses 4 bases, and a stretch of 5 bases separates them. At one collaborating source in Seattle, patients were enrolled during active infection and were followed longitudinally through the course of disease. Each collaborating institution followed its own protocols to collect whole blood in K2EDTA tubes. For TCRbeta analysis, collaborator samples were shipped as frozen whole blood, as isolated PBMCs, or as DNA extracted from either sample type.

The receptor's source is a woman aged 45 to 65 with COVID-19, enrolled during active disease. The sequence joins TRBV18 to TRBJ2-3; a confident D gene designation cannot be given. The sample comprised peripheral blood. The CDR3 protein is CASSVSDTQYF. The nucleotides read TGTGCCAGCTCCGTCTCAGATACGCAGTATTTT.